This passage covers 2 T cell receptor beta chains from one sample sequenced in a study of T cell repertoires in cytomegalovirus infection. A single record per CDR3 protein comes from TCRdb applying MiXCR to the reads. The sample lists 600,000 to 800,000 distinct CDR3 sequences; approximately 24% were seen once. The material sequenced was CD8+ T cells from PBMCs. The receptors come from a human donor in good health (CMV status not recorded). Some clones in this sample may be carry-over from other donors' samples.

This clonotype was recorded at least ten times. The genes are TRBV12-3 or TRBV12-4 and TRBJ1-1, with 10 bases identical to TRBD1. Unmatched junction bases numbered 15, after V lost 6 bases and J lost 8 bases. The CDR3 totals 16 residues. CDR3: CASRTGTGVFGQEAFF. CDR3 nucleotides: TGTGCCAGCAGAACCGGGACAGGGGTATTCGGGCAAGAAGCTTTCTTT.

This clonotype was found once. The genes are TRBV29-1 and TRBJ2-3; perhaps D is TRBD1 or TRBD2 (5 bases each). The V and J ends lost 3 bases and 4 bases respectively, with 8 bases between them. Germline CDR1 SQVTM, CDR2 ANQGSEA. The CDR3 consists of 12 residues. CDR3 amino acids: CSVDRDPDTQYF. DNA of the CDR3: TGCAGCGTTGATCGGGACCCAGATACGCAGTATTTT.